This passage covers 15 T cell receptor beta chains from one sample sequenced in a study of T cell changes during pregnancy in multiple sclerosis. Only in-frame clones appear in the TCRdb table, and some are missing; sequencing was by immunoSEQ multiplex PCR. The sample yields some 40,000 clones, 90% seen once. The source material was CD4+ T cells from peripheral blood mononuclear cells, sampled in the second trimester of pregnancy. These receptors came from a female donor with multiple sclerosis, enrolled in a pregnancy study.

The DNA for the CDR3 is TGTGCCACCAGCAGAGATCTTGCAGGGAGGAACGAGCAGTACTTC. It is translated as CATSRDLAGRNEQYF. The rearrangement joins TRBV15 to TRBJ2-7; possibly TRBD2 for D (6 bases). There are 15 residues in the CDR3. CDR1 and CDR2 from the germline V gene are LNHNV and YYDKDF (reference sequence). With 0 bases removed from V and 5 bases from J, the gap between germline ends came to 14 bases.

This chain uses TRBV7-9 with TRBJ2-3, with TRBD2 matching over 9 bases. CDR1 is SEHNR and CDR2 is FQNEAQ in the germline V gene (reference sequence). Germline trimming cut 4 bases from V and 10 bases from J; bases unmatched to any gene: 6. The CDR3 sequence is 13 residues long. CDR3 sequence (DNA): TGTGCCAGCAGCTCGCTTAGCGGGAGTGCGCAGTATTTT. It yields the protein CASSSLSGSAQYF.

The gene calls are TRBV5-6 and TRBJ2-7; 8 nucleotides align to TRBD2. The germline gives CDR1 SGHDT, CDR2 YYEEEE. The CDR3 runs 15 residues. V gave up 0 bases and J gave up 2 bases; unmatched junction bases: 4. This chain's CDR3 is CASSLGLAGTYEQYF. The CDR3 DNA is TGTGCCAGCAGCTTGGGGCTAGCGGGTACCTACGAGCAGTACTTC.

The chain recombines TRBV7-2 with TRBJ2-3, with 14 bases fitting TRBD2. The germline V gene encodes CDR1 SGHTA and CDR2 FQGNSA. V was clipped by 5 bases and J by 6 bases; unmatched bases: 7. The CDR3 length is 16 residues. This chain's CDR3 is CASSRKGTSGSDTQYF. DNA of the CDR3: TGTGCCAGCAGCCGAAAAGGGACTAGCGGGAGTGATACGCAGTATTTT.

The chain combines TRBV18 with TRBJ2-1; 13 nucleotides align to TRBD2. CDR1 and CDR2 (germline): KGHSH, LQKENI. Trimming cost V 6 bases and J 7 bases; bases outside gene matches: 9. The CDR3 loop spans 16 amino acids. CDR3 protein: CASSSGTSGMRNEQFF. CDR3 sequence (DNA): TGTGCCAGCTCCTCTGGGACTAGCGGGATGCGAAATGAGCAGTTCTTC.

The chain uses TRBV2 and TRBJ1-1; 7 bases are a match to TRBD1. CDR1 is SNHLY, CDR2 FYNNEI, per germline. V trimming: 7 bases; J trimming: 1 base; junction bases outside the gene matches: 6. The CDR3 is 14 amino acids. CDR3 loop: CASKIRTGNTEAFF. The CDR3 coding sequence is TGTGCCAGCAAGATAAGGACAGGGAACACTGAAGCTTTCTTT.

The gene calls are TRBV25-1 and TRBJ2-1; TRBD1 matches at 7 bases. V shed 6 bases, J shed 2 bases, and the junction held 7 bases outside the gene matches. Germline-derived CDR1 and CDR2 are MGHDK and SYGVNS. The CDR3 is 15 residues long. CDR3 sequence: CASSAWTGPYNEQFF. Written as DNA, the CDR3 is TGTGCCAGCAGCGCCTGGACAGGCCCCTACAATGAGCAGTTCTTC. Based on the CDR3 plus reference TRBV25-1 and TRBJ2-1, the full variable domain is EADIYQTPRYLVIGTGKKITLECSQTMGHDKMYWYQQDPGMELHLIHYSYGVNSTEKGDLSSESTVSRIRTEHFPLTLESARPSHTSQYLCASSAWTGPYNEQFFGPGTRLTVL.

CDR3 bases: TGTGCCAGCAGCCGAGGGCAGGGGTCCCCTTCCTTCTATGGCTACACCTTC. This sequence encodes CASSRGQGSPSFYGYTF. The chain links TRBV7-9 to TRBJ1-2; D is possibly TRBD1 (6 bases). The V end was cut by 5 bases, the J end by 4 bases, with 23 bases between. This CDR3 region has 17 residues. Looked up from germline, CDR1 is SEHNR and CDR2 is FQNEAQ (reference sequence).

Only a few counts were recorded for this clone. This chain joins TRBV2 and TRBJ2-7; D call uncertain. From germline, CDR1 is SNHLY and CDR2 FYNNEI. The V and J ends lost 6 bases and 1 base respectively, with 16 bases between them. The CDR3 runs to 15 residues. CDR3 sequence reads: CASSLRRTGSYEQYF. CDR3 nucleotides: TGTGCCAGCAGCCTTAGGAGAACGGGTTCCTACGAGCAGTACTTC.

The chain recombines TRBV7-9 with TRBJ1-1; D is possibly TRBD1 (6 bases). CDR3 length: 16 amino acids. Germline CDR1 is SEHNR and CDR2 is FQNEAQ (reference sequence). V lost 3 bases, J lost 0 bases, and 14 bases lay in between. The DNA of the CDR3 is TGTGCCAGCAGCTTGACAGGTACTATGATGAACACTGAAGCTTTCTTT. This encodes CASSLTGTMMNTEAFF.

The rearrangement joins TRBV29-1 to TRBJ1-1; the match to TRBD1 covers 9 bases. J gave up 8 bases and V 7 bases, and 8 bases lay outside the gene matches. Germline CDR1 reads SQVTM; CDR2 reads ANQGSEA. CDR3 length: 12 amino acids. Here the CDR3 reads CSGRTGEFEAFF. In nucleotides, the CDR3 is TGCAGCGGTAGGACAGGGGAATTCGAAGCTTTCTTT.

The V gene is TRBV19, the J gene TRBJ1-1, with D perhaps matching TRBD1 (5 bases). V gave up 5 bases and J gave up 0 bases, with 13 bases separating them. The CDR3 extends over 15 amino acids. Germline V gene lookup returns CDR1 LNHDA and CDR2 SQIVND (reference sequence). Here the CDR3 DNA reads TGTGCCAGTAGTTTTCATAGGGGTATGAACACTGAAGCTTTCTTT. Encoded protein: CASSFHRGMNTEAFF.

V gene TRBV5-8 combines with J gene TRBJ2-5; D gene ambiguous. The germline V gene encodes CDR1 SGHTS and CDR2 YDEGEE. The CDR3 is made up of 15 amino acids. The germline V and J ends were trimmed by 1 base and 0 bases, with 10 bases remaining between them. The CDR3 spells CASSLLFQNQETQYF. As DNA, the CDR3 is TGTGCCAGCAGCTTGCTCTTTCAGAACCAAGAGACCCAGTACTTC.

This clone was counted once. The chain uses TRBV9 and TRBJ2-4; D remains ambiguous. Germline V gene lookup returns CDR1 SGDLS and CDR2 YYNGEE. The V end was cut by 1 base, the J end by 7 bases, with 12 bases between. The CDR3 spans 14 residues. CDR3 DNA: TGTGCCAGCAGCGTAAGTTGGGCAACTAACATTCAGTACTTC. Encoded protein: CASSVSWATNIQYF. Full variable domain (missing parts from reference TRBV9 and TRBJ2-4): DSGVTQTPKHLITATGQRVTLRCSPRSGDLSVYWYQQSLDQGLQFLIQYYNGEERAKGNILERFSAQQFPDLHSELNLSSLELGDSALYFCASSVSWATNIQYFGAGTRLSVL.

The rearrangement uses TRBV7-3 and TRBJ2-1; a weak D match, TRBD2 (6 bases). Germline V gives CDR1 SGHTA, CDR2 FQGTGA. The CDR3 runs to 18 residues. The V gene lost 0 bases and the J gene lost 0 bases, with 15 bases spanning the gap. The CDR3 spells CASSLTGSPRSSYNEQFF. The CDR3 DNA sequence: TGTGCCAGCAGCTTAACCGGGAGCCCTAGAAGCTCCTACAATGAGCAGTTCTTC.